The subject of this entry is one T cell receptor (beta chain). Its antigen remains unknown. This sample stems from a study of shared clonotypes between healthy human individuals. Study-level findings and limits: Researchers found naive subsets generally carried larger estimated richness than memory subsets. The sharing of 4% to 5.5% of naive CD4 clonotypes was seen across a few donors.

Every one of the donors was a Caucasian adult that lived in Nashville, Tennessee. Genomic DNA per cell subset filled all wells of several immunoSEQ plates. The table came from immunoSEQ multiplex PCR; TCRdb's copy has only in-frame clones and leaves some out. The repertoire holds roughly 530,000 clones, about 96% seen once, with 0.055% to 0.075% in the top ten. The V gene lost 3 bases and the J gene lost 3 bases, with 11 bases spanning the gap. There are 14 residues in the CDR3. Germline CDR1 is MNHNS and CDR2 is SASEGT. Sequenced material: naive CD4+ T cells sorted from blood. The subset here: CD45RA+ positively selected. The chain is built from TRBV6-1 and TRBJ1-1; D ambiguous. The sequence was obtained from a woman under 40 in good health. CDR3 loop: CASSERVWDTEAFF. The CDR3 region has the DNA TGTGCCAGCAGTGAGAGGGTGTGGGACACTGAAGCTTTCTTT.